This passage covers 9 T cell receptor beta chains from one sample sequenced in a study of blood T cell repertoires in COVID-19 (dated by TCRdb to about 2020). Library preparation employed the immunoSEQ multiplex PCR assay. As stored in TCRdb, this immuneACCESS dataset retains in-frame rearrangements with V and J assigned. A fraction of the clones does not appear; measured against another copy, unresolved V genes explain less than half of the discrepancy, and the remainder lacks a known reason. Here the sample has approximately 240,000 clones; approximately 79% occur a single time. About 5.3% of the sample comes from the top ten. Sequenced: peripheral blood. The receptor source for this set is a woman older than 75 with active or convalescent COVID-19.

V gene TRBV5-4 combines with J gene TRBJ1-2; 9 bases match TRBD1. The junction had 7 bases not matched to a gene; V was cut back by 2 bases and J by 5 bases. There are 15 residues in the CDR3. In germline, CDR1 is SGHNT, CDR2 YYREEE (reference sequence). CDR3 loop: CASSLLSGQGYGYTF. In nucleotides, the CDR3 is TGTGCCAGCAGCTTACTTTCTGGACAGGGGTATGGCTACACCTTC.

The sample holds a few counts of this clone. The rearrangement uses TRBV10-3 and TRBJ1-6; D possibly corresponds to TRBD1 (6 bases). The V end was cut by 6 bases, the J end by 7 bases, with 10 bases between. CDR1 is ENHRY, CDR2 SYGVKD, per germline. CDR3 size: 13 residues. CDR3 sequence reads: CAISGGQNSPLHF. CDR3 in DNA: TGTGCCATCAGCGGGGGGCAAAATTCACCCCTCCACTTT.

The chain combines TRBV11-3 with TRBJ2-3; TRBD2 matches at 10 bases. This CDR3 is 14 amino acids long. V lost 5 bases, J lost 3 bases, and 2 bases stayed unmatched. Germline-derived CDR1 and CDR2 are SGHNT and YENEEA. CDR3 protein: CASSPTSGTDTQYF. In DNA, the CDR3 is TGTGCCAGCAGCCCGACTAGCGGGACAGATACGCAGTATTTT.

This chain connects TRBV6-4 to TRBJ1-5, with a tentative D call TRBD1 (5 bases). V shed 6 bases and J shed 4 bases, with 10 bases lying between them. This CDR3 is built from 13 residues. Germline V gene sequence: CDR1 MRHNA, CDR2 SNTAGT. Here the CDR3 DNA reads TGTGCCAGCAGGCCAGGGCCTAATCAGCCCCAGCATTTT. Translation: CASRPGPNQPQHF.

This clone was seen a single time. This chain uses TRBV30 with TRBJ2-3, with 13 nucleotides matching TRBD2. V lost 1 base and J lost 5; bases outside the gene matches: 6. The CDR3 consists of 16 residues. Germline V lookup: CDR1 GTSNPN, CDR2 SVGIG (reference sequence). The CDR3 is CAWSGGLAGALDTQYF. The CDR3 region has the DNA TGTGCCTGGAGTGGAGGACTAGCGGGAGCTCTAGATACGCAGTATTTT.

V and J are TRBV4-1 and TRBJ2-2; D is ambiguous. Germline CDR1 and CDR2: MGHRA and YSYEKL. The CDR3 contains 18 residues. Trimming took 1 base from V and 0 from J, leaving 15 bases between them. As DNA, the CDR3 is TGCGCCAGCAGCCAAGCCGTGGTCCCTAGGACGAACACCGGGGAGCTGTTTTTT. As protein: CASSQAVVPRTNTGELFF.

V is TRBV2 and J is TRBJ2-2, with D perhaps TRBD1 (5 bases). The germline gives CDR1 SNHLY, CDR2 FYNNEI. CDR3 size: 17 residues. The germline V and J ends were trimmed by 2 bases and 6 bases, with 19 bases remaining between them. DNA of the CDR3: TGTGCCAGCAGTGAATTGTTGGCAGGGTTTCGCGCCGGGGAGCTGTTTTTT. Protein: CASSELLAGFRAGELFF.

The chain links TRBV10-1 to TRBJ1-4, with a possible D match to TRBD1 (5 bases). Germline assignment: CDR1 WNHNN and CDR2 SYGVQD (reference sequence). Trimming removed 11 bases at V and 7 bases at J, with 8 bases between. The CDR3 is 10 amino acids. The CDR3 loop is CAGRGEKLFF. The CDR3 coding sequence is TGCGCCGGAAGGGGTGAAAAACTGTTTTTT.

The chain combines TRBV7-8 with TRBJ1-1; 7 bases are a match to TRBD1. The ends lost 5 bases at V and 5 bases at J; junction bases unmatched: 20. The CDR3 runs 18 residues. In germline, CDR1 is SGHVS, CDR2 FQNEAQ. CDR3 sequence (DNA): TGTGCCAGCAGCGAAGGGGGCGCCGGGCGGCCGGTCGGGACTGAAGCTTTCTTT. Residues: CASSEGGAGRPVGTEAFF.